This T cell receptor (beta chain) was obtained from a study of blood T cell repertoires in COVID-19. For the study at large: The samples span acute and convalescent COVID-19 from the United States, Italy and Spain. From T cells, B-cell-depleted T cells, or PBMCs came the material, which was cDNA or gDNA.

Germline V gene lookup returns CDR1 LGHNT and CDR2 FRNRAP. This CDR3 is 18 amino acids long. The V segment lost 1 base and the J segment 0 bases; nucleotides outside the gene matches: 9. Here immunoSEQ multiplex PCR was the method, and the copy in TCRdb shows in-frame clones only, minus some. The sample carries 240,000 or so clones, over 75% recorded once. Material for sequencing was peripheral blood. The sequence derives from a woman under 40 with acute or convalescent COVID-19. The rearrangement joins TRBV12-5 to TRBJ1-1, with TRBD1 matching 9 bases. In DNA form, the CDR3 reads TGTGCTAGTGGTTTGGGCCCGGGACAGGGTGGAATGAACACTGAAGCTTTCTTT. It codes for CASGLGPGQGGMNTEAFF.